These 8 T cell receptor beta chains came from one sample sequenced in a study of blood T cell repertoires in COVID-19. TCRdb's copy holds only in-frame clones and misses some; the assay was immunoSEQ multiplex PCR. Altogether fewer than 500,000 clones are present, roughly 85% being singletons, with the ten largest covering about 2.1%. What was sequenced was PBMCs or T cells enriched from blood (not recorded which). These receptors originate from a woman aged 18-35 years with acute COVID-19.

The CDR3 loop reads CASRLVAGYNEQFF. CDR3 coding DNA: TGTGCCAGTAGGTTGGTAGCGGGATACAATGAGCAGTTCTTC. The gene calls are TRBV19 and TRBJ2-1, with 8 bases identical to TRBD2. In germline, CDR1 is LNHDA, CDR2 SQIVND (reference sequence). The V gene end was trimmed by 6 bases and the J gene end by 4 bases; junction bases not matched to a gene: 5. The CDR3 loop spans 14 amino acids.

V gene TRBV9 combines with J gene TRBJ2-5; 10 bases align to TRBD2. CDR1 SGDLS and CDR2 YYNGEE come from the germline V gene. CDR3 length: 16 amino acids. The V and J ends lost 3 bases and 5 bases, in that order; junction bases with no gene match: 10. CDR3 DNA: TGTGCCAGCAGCGCCAACACTCTTAGCGGGAGGGAGACCCAGTACTTC. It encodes CASSANTLSGRETQYF.

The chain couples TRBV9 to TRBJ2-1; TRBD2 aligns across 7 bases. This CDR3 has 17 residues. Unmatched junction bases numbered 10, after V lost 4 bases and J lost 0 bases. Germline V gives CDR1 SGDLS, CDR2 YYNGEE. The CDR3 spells CASSPNLAVSSYNEQFF. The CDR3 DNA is TGTGCCAGCAGCCCCAATCTAGCGGTGAGCTCCTACAATGAGCAGTTCTTC.

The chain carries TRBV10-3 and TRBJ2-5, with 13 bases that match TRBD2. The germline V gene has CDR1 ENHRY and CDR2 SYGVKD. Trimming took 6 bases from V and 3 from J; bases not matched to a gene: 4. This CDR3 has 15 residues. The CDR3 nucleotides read TGTGCCATCAGACTAGCGGGGGGGCCGAAAGAGACCCAGTACTTC. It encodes CAIRLAGGPKETQYF.

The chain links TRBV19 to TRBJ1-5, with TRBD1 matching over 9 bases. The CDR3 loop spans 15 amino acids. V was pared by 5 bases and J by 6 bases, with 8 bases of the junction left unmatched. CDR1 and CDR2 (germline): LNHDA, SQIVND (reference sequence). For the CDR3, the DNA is TGTGCCAGTAGTGCCAGACAGGGGGGTGGTCAGCCCCAGCATTTT. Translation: CASSARQGGGQPQHF.

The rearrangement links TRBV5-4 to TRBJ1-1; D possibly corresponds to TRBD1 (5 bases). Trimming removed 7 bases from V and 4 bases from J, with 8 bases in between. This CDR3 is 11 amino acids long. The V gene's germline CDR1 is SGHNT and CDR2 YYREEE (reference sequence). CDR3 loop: CASGAGTEAFF. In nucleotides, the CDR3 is TGTGCCAGCGGGGCAGGCACTGAAGCTTTCTTT.

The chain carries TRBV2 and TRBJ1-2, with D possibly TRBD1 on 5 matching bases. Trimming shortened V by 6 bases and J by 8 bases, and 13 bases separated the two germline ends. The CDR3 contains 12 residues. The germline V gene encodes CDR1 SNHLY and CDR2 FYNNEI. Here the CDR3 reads CASSLQAEGYTF. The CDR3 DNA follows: TGTGCCAGCAGCTTACAGGCAGAAGGCTACACCTTC.

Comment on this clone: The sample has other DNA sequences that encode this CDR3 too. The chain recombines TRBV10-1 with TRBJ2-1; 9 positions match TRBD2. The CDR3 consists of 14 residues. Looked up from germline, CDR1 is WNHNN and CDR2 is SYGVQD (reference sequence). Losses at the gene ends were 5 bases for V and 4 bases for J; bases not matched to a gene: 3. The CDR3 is CASSLAGQYNEQFF. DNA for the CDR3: TGCGCCAGCAGTCTAGCGGGGCAATACAATGAGCAGTTCTTC.